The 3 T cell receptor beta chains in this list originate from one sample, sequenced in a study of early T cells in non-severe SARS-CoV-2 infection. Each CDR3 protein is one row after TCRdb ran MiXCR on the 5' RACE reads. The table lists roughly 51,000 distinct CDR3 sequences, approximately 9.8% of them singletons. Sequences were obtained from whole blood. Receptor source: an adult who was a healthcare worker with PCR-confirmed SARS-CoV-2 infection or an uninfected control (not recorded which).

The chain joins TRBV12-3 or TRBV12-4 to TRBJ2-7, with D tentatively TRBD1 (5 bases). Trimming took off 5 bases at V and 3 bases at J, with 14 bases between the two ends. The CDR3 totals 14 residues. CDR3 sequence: CASSPRQGGYEQYF. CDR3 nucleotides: TGTGCCAGCAGTCCCCGTCAGGGTGGCTACGAGCAGTACTTC.

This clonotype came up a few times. This CDR3 reads CASIPQGSPVLGTQYF. For the CDR3, the DNA is TGTGCCAGCATCCCACAGGGGAGTCCCGTTCTTGGTACGCAGTATTTT. The genes are TRBV7-8 and TRBJ2-3; 7 bases match TRBD1. The CDR3 spans 16 residues. Germline CDR1 reads SGHVS; CDR2 reads FQNEAQ. Germline trimming cut 7 bases from V and 8 bases from J; bases unmatched to any gene: 18.

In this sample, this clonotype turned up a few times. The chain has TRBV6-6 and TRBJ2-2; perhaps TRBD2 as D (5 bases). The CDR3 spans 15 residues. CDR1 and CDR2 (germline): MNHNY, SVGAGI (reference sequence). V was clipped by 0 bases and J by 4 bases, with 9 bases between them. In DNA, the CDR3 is TGTGCCAGCAGTTACTCATCGGGGATCACCGGGGAGCTGTTTTTT. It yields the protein CASSYSSGITGELFF.